A selection of T cell receptor beta chains follows, all from one sample in a study of CD8+CD57+ T cells in acquired aplastic anemia. TCRdb reanalysed the reads using MiXCR and keeps one entry per CDR3 protein. In the table there are some 180,000 distinct CDR3 sequences, roughly 65% of which are singletons. Sample: sorted CD4+, CD8+, or CD8+CD57+ T cells (not recorded which) from PBMCs. The receptors here all came from a human donor with aplastic anemia. The CDR3 runs from the conserved cysteine through the conserved F or W. The order of the fields is clone size, J gene, D gene, V gene, CDR3 DNA, CDR3 protein. D genes are given only for firm matches. Clone size, where shown, is once, few, many, or a class for clones that have expanded.

. TRBJ2-3 . TRBV24-1 TGTGCCACCAGTCAAGTACAGGGAGGGCAAACGCAGTATTTT CATSQVQGGQTQYF
few TRBJ1-2 . TRBV20-1 TGCAGTGCTAGAGGCTCAGGTTACTATGGCTACACCTTC CSARGSGYYGYTF
. TRBJ2-3 . TRBV29-1 TGCAGCGTTGAAGAGGGTCAGGGGCCAAACTTTAGTCCAGATACGCAGTATTTT CSVEEGQGPNFSPDTQYF
. TRBJ2-1 . TRBV7-9 TGTGCCAGCAGCTTAGCGCCTGCCGTGGGTTACAATGAGCAGTTCTTC CASSLAPAVGYNEQFF
. TRBJ1-3 . TRBV2 TGTGCCAGCAGCGGGGGCATTGGAAACACCATATATTTT CASSGGIGNTIYF
many TRBJ1-2 . TRBV11-2 TGTGCCAGCAGCTTAATCTCAGGGGATGTATATGGCTACACCTTC CASSLISGDVYGYTF
many TRBJ2-3 . TRBV10-3 TGTGCCAGCAACGGTGCTAGCACAGATACGCAGTATTTT CASNGASTDTQYF
. TRBJ1-1 . TRBV5-6 TGTGCCAGCAGCTTGTTCGGAAGGAACACTGAAGCTTTCTTT CASSLFGRNTEAFF
. TRBJ2-3 TRBD2 TRBV4-2 TGTGCCAGCAGCCAATATTGGGCTAGCGGGGGGCTGCCCCCTAGCACAGGTACGCAGTATTTT CASSQYWASGGLPPSTGTQYF
many TRBJ2-2 . TRBV5-8 TGTGCCAGCAGCTGGCTCCGGGACACCACCGGGGAGCTGTTTTTT CASSWLRDTTGELFF
. TRBJ2-2 . TRBV11-2 TGTGCCAGCAGTCCAGCGGACACCGGGGAGCTGTTTTTT CASSPADTGELFF
once TRBJ2-7 . TRBV4-1 TGCGCCAGCAGCCACCAGACAGATTCCTACGAGCAGTACTTC CASSHQTDSYEQYF
. TRBJ1-1 TRBD1 TRBV20-1 TGCAGTGCTAGCACAGGGGGGTATGGGGCTGAAGCTTTCTTT CSASTGGYGAEAFF
. TRBJ2-1 TRBD2 TRBV20-1 TGCAGTGCTAGAGATCTCAGGACTAGCGGGGGGCCAGGGGGTGAGCAGTTCTTC CSARDLRTSGGPGGEQFF
. TRBJ2-1 . TRBV7-9 TGTGCCAGCAGCCTCGACGGACCGTTTAGCCCCCATGAGCAGTTCTTC CASSLDGPFSPHEQFF
. TRBJ2-7 . TRBV7-9 TGTGCCAGCAGCGATCATCCGTACGAGCAGTACTTC CASSDHPYEQYF
. TRBJ2-2 TRBD2 TRBV20-1 TGCAGTGCTAGATCAGGACTAGCGCGCACCGGGGAGCTGTTTTTT CSARSGLARTGELFF
. TRBJ1-2 . TRBV7-9 TGTGCCAGCAGCTTAGATGGGGGCCCCTATGGCTACACCTTC CASSLDGGPYGYTF
. TRBJ2-1 . TRBV7-9 TGTGCCAGCAGCTTATTGATGGGAGGATCCAATGAGCAGTTCTTC CASSLLMGGSNEQFF
many TRBJ1-4 . TRBV6-6 TGTGCAACCAAAGGGGGTACAGCTAATGAAAAACTGTTTTTT CATKGGTANEKLFF
once TRBJ2-1 . TRBV10-2 TGCGCCAGCGCCCCCGTAGGGAATGAGCAGTTCTTC CASAPVGNEQFF
. TRBJ2-1 TRBD2 TRBV19 TGTGCCAGTAGTATTCCGTCGAGCGGGAGCAATGAGCAGTTCTTC CASSIPSSGSNEQFF
. TRBJ2-6 . TRBV7-8 TGTGCCAGCAGCACCCGTCGAACAAACGTCCTGACTTTC CASSTRRTNVLTF
many TRBJ2-3 TRBD2 TRBV20-1 TGCAGTGCTAGAGATCGCGGGGGGTTTGAAACAGATACGCAGTATTTT CSARDRGGFETDTQYF
. TRBJ2-3 . TRBV7-9 TGTGCCAGCAGCCAGGGTTCCAGCGGTAATACGCAGTATTTT CASSQGSSGNTQYF
. TRBJ1-6 . TRBV12-3/TRBV12-4 TGTGCCAGCAGTTTCAGGGGTCCAAATTCACCCCTCCACTTT CASSFRGPNSPLHF
. TRBJ2-1 . TRBV7-8 TGTGCCAGCAGCTTCGCGGGTGGCTCCTACAATGAGCAGTTCTTC CASSFAGGSYNEQFF
. TRBJ1-1 . TRBV19 TGTGCCAGTAGTATAATGTCCACTGAAGCTTTCTTT CASSIMSTEAFF
. TRBJ2-1 . TRBV7-2 TGTGCCAGCAGCTTACCTACACGGAATGAGCAGTTCTTC CASSLPTRNEQFF
once TRBJ2-7 . TRBV19 TGTGCCAGTAGTATACAACCGGGACACGGTTACGAGCAGTACTTC CASSIQPGHGYEQYF
. TRBJ2-1 TRBD2 TRBV10-3 TGTGCCACTGGAACCGGGACTAGCTCCTACAATGAGCAGTTCTTC CATGTGTSSYNEQFF
. TRBJ1-1 . TRBV20-1 TGCAGTGTCGGGCAGCATATGAACACTGAAGCTTTCTTT CSVGQHMNTEAFF
few TRBJ2-6 . TRBV20-1 TGCAGTGCCCGTGAGAGCTCTGGGGCCAACGTCCTGACTTTC CSARESSGANVLTF
many TRBJ2-7 . TRBV19 TGTGCCAGTAGTAACCCGGACCGCGAGCAGTACTTC CASSNPDREQYF
. TRBJ1-1 . TRBV7-8 TGTGCCAGCAGCTTTGTCAGAAGCATGAACACTGAAGCTTTCTTT CASSFVRSMNTEAFF
many TRBJ1-5 . TRBV12-3/TRBV12-4 TGTGCCAGCAGTTCCGCCGTACTTCAGCCCCAGCATTTT CASSSAVLQPQHF
. TRBJ1-3 . TRBV20-1 TGCAGTGCTAGAGGGGGAGGTGCTGGAAACACCATATATTTT CSARGGGAGNTIYF
few TRBJ1-3 . TRBV13 TGTGCCAGCAGCCAAGCAGGGGTTGAGGCTGGAAACACCATATATTTT CASSQAGVEAGNTIYF
. TRBJ2-7 . TRBV2 TGTGCCAGCGGGGCCCAACGGGGCTACAACGAGCAGTACTTC CASGAQRGYNEQYF
. TRBJ2-1 TRBD1 TRBV7-2 TGTGCCAGCAGCTCGGGACAGAACAATGAGCAGTTCTTC CASSSGQNNEQFF
. TRBJ2-3 TRBD1 TRBV20-1 TGCAGTGCTAGAGATGGGAGGACAGGGTCAGATACCCAGTATTTT CSARDGRTGSDTQYF
. TRBJ2-3 TRBD2 TRBV20-1 TGCAGTGCTAGTCCACAGCGGGAGGGCCCAGATACGCAGTATTTT CSASPQREGPDTQYF
. TRBJ2-7 TRBD1 TRBV24-1 TGTGCCACCAGTGGCTCGGAAACAGGGGATATCTACGAGCAGTACTTC CATSGSETGDIYEQYF
. TRBJ1-1 . TRBV6-5 TGTGCCAGCAGTTATTCAGGGACCACTGAAGCTTTCTTT CASSYSGTTEAFF
few TRBJ1-1 . TRBV2 TGTGCCAGCAGTGAAGGGGAGAACACTGAAGCTTTCTTT CASSEGENTEAFF
many TRBJ1-5 . TRBV4-1 TGCGCCAGCAGCCAAGAACGAACTAGGGGTAATCAGCCCCAGCATTTT CASSQERTRGNQPQHF
. TRBJ1-1 . TRBV29-1 TGCAGCGTTGATGGGACACAAGCTTTCTTT CSVDGTQAFF
. TRBJ2-1 TRBD2 TRBV25-1 TGTGCCAGCAGTACACTAGCGGGTAGCTCCTACAATGAGCAGTTCTTC CASSTLAGSSYNEQFF
. TRBJ2-7 . TRBV7-9 TGTGCCAGCAGCTTTAGCTTCGGGACACACGCCTACGAGCAGTACTTC CASSFSFGTHAYEQYF
. TRBJ2-2 . TRBV7-9 TGTGCCAGCAGCTTCGGGGGTACCGGGGAGCTGTTTTTT CASSFGGTGELFF
few TRBJ1-1 . TRBV6-1 TGTGCCAGCAGCGAGTCGCAGTCTGAAGCTTTCTTT CASSESQSEAFF
few TRBJ2-7 TRBD1 TRBV10-3 TGTGCCATCAGAGGTGGACAGGATCTTACCTACGAGCAGTACTTC CAIRGGQDLTYEQYF